The rows below give T cell receptor beta chains drawn from one sample of a study of blood T cells in healthy people across ages. Each CDR3 protein is one row after TCRdb ran MiXCR on the 5' RACE reads. This repertoire shows about a million distinct CDR3 sequences, just over 50% found once; its top ten account for over 20%. The sample comprised blood. Source of these receptors: a woman aged 60 to 75 in good health. The CDR3 runs from the conserved cysteine through the conserved F or W. D genes are given only for firm matches. Some rows have no size entry. The others give once, few or many, or a class for an expanded clone.

clone_size	j_call	d_call	v_call	cdr3_aa	cdr3_nt
NA	TRBJ2-1	TRBD1	TRBV4-1	CASSQGTGAFNEQFF	TGCGCCAGCAGCCAAGGGACAGGGGCTTTCAATGAGCAGTTCTTC
NA	TRBJ1-5	TRBD1	TRBV28	CASSLSGTGFAQPQHF	TGTGCCAGCAGTTTGTCCGGGACAGGGTTCGCTCAGCCCCAGCATTTT
NA	TRBJ2-5	TRBD1	TRBV2	CASSANRGPQETQYF	TGTGCCAGCAGTGCAAACAGGGGACCCCAAGAGACCCAGTACTTC
once	TRBJ2-1	TRBD2	TRBV7-3	CASSQGLAGGPGNEQFF	TGTGCCAGCAGCCAGGGACTAGCGGGAGGGCCCGGCAATGAGCAGTTCTTC
NA	TRBJ2-7	TRBD2	TRBV28	CASSLPLAGGWEEQYF	TGTGCCAGCAGTTTACCACTAGCGGGAGGATGGGAGGAGCAGTACTTC
NA	TRBJ2-7	NA	TRBV20-1	CSASWAGAIYEQYF	TGCAGTGCTAGTTGGGCAGGGGCCATCTACGAGCAGTACTTC
NA	TRBJ1-2	NA	TRBV11-2	CASSLLARADYGYTF	TGTGCCAGCAGCTTACTTGCCAGGGCTGACTATGGCTACACCTTC
NA	TRBJ2-3	TRBD1	TRBV20-1	CSANRGGTDTQYF	TGCAGTGCTAACAGGGGTGGCACAGATACGCAGTATTTT
NA	TRBJ2-5	NA	TRBV3-1	CASSQAGAWGTQYF	TGTGCCAGCAGCCAAGCAGGGGCCTGGGGGACCCAGTACTTC
NA	TRBJ2-3	NA	TRBV7-2	CASSSRGLTGTSTDTQYF	TGTGCCAGCAGCTCTAGGGGCCTTACAGGGACAAGCACAGATACGCAGTATTTT
few	TRBJ2-5	NA	TRBV28	CASTRLEEETQYF	TGTGCCAGCACCCGACTAGAAGAAGAGACCCAGTACTTC
NA	TRBJ1-1	NA	TRBV29-1	CSVRTVNTEAFF	TGCAGCGTAAGGACAGTGAACACTGAAGCTTTCTTT
NA	TRBJ2-3	NA	TRBV15	CATSRDRVYPADTQYF	TGTGCCACCAGCAGAGACCGGGTCTACCCGGCAGATACGCAGTATTTT
NA	TRBJ1-2	NA	TRBV7-2	CASSLAGRGSGGYTF	TGTGCCAGCAGCTTAGCGGGACGGGGATCGGGTGGCTACACCTTC
NA	TRBJ2-7	NA	TRBV4-1	CASSRLPGGSYEQYF	TGCGCCAGCAGCCGCCTGCCCGGAGGCTCCTACGAGCAGTACTTC
few	TRBJ1-1	NA	TRBV29-1	CSGSPFEDTEAFF	TGCAGCGGGTCCCCATTTGAGGACACTGAAGCTTTCTTT
NA	TRBJ1-2	NA	TRBV6-1	CASVTGANYGYTF	TGTGCCAGCGTAACCGGAGCGAACTATGGCTACACCTTC
NA	TRBJ2-5	NA	TRBV7-2	CASAIQETQYF	TGTGCCAGCGCCATCCAAGAGACCCAGTACTTC
NA	TRBJ2-2	NA	TRBV7-3	CASSRTVNTGELFF	TGTGCCAGCAGCCGGACGGTGAACACCGGGGAGCTGTTTTTT
few	TRBJ2-1	TRBD2	TRBV5-1	CASSAGLAGPNEQFF	TGCGCCAGCAGCGCCGGACTAGCGGGACCCAATGAGCAGTTCTTC
NA	TRBJ2-1	NA	TRBV5-1	CASSLEGDPTKVQFF	TGCGCCAGCAGCTTGGAGGGGGACCCTACAAAGGTACAGTTCTTC
few	TRBJ2-3	NA	TRBV5-1	CASSLAPYTDTQYF	TGCGCCAGCAGCTTGGCTCCATACACAGATACGCAGTATTTT
NA	TRBJ2-2	TRBD1	TRBV7-6	CASSFGQGNAGELFF	TGTGCCAGCAGCTTTGGACAGGGTAACGCCGGGGAGCTGTTTTTT
many	TRBJ2-7	TRBD2	TRBV7-2	CASSLIAGGSYEQYF	TGTGCCAGCAGCTTAATAGCGGGAGGTTCCTACGAGCAGTACTTC
NA	TRBJ2-2	NA	TRBV30	CAWRLRAFGELFF	TGTGCCTGGAGGCTCAGGGCTTTCGGGGAGCTGTTTTTT
NA	TRBJ2-7	TRBD2	TRBV10-3	CATSGTSASLPYEQYF	TGTGCCACCTCCGGGACTAGTGCGAGTTTACCCTACGAGCAGTACTTC
few	TRBJ2-2	NA	TRBV5-1	CASSLGPFGELFF	TGCGCCAGCAGCTTGGGGCCCTTCGGGGAGCTGTTTTTT
few	TRBJ2-1	TRBD1	TRBV7-9	CASSFYPGTGGGNEQFF	TGTGCCAGCAGCTTTTATCCCGGGACAGGGGGCGGCAATGAGCAGTTCTTC
NA	TRBJ1-5	NA	TRBV29-1	CSVGSLNQPQHF	TGCAGCGTTGGCAGCCTCAATCAGCCCCAGCATTTT
NA	TRBJ2-7	NA	TRBV7-8	CASSLIGQQYEQYF	TGTGCCAGCAGCTTAATTGGACAGCAATACGAGCAGTACTTC
few	TRBJ1-1	NA	TRBV28	CASSRSGGLNTEAFF	TGTGCCAGCAGTAGGTCCGGGGGGTTGAACACTGAAGCTTTCTTT
NA	TRBJ2-5	TRBD2	TRBV6-6	CASSYSGGSGETQYF	TGTGCCAGCAGTTATTCCGGCGGGAGTGGAGAGACCCAGTACTTC
few	TRBJ2-7	TRBD1	TRBV7-9	CASSHAWDPGQPYEQYF	TGTGCCAGCAGCCACGCTTGGGACCCGGGACAGCCCTACGAGCAGTACTTC
NA	TRBJ1-1	NA	TRBV29-1	CSALGENTEAFF	TGCAGCGCCTTGGGAGAGAACACTGAGGCTTTCTTT
once	TRBJ2-1	NA	TRBV7-9	CTSSLTKDHEQFF	TGTACCAGCAGCTTAACGAAAGACCATGAGCAGTTCTTC
few	TRBJ2-7	NA	TRBV7-2	CASSIQRSYEQYF	TGTGCCAGTAGCATACAGCGCTCCTACGAGCAGTACTTC
NA	TRBJ2-7	NA	TRBV6-5	CASSYSGTSANYEQYF	TGTGCCAGCAGTTACTCCGGGACGTCGGCTAATTACGAGCAGTACTTC
NA	TRBJ1-5	NA	TRBV20-1	CSALVGGAGQPQHF	TGCAGTGCCCTAGTTGGGGGCGCGGGTCAGCCCCAGCATTTT